This T cell receptor (beta chain) stems from a study of response to subunit inactivated influenza vaccine. General study points: The authors put forward the suggestion that each seasonal influenza vaccination may bring in only a limited number of new T cells.

V was trimmed by 3 bases and J by 8 bases, leaving 17 bases between them. Germline V gene lookup returns CDR1 KGHSH and CDR2 LQKENI. The CDR3 is 15 residues long. One entry per CDR3 protein results from TCRdb running MiXCR on the RT-PCR reads. Here the sample spans 610,000 or so distinct CDR3 sequences, roughly 15% being singletons. This clonotype was seen many times. Its antigen is as yet unknown. The chain has TRBV18 and TRBJ2-1; D gene ambiguous. Sequenced here: PBMCs from blood, sampled about 13 days after vaccination. This clonotype was obtained from a man between 50 and 59 years old who received an inactivated influenza vaccine. The CDR3 bases are TGTGCCAGCTCACCGGAAGACACTGGGCCACATGAGCAGTTCTTC. Its protein product is CASSPEDTGPHEQFF.